A selection of T cell receptor beta chains follows, all from one sample in a study of shared clonotypes between healthy human individuals. Clones were read by immunoSEQ multiplex PCR, and TCRdb kept only the in-frame ones, dropping some. This table holds hundreds of thousands of clones, 90% to 95% found once. The specimen sequenced was naive CD8+ T cells sorted from blood. These receptors originate from a woman in her 30s in good health. Each CDR3 is given with its conserved first and last residue. The order of the fields is CDR3 protein, J gene, V gene, clone size, CDR3 length, D gene. D genes are given only for firm matches. Rows may omit the clone size; those that give it use once, few, many or a size class.

cdr3_aa: CASSQGHEQYF; j_call: TRBJ2-7; v_call: TRBV4-1; clone_size: NA; cdr3_length: 11; d_call: NA
cdr3_aa: CASSDRSNTGELFF; j_call: TRBJ2-2; v_call: TRBV27; clone_size: NA; cdr3_length: 14; d_call: NA
cdr3_aa: CASSPGLAGSEQYF; j_call: TRBJ2-7; v_call: TRBV19; clone_size: NA; cdr3_length: 14; d_call: TRBD2
cdr3_aa: CASSHPGGGGRGEQFF; j_call: TRBJ2-1; v_call: TRBV4-1; clone_size: once; cdr3_length: 16; d_call: TRBD2
cdr3_aa: CASSSGTYEQYF; j_call: TRBJ2-7; v_call: TRBV7-9; clone_size: NA; cdr3_length: 12; d_call: NA
cdr3_aa: CSVAGTGWDEQFF; j_call: TRBJ2-1; v_call: TRBV29-1; clone_size: NA; cdr3_length: 13; d_call: TRBD1
cdr3_aa: CASSWDRDNEQFF; j_call: TRBJ2-1; v_call: TRBV5-6; clone_size: NA; cdr3_length: 13; d_call: TRBD1
cdr3_aa: CASSLLLAGGVDTGELFF; j_call: TRBJ2-2; v_call: TRBV7-8; clone_size: NA; cdr3_length: 18; d_call: TRBD2
cdr3_aa: CASSAVGELFF; j_call: TRBJ2-2; v_call: TRBV6-5; clone_size: NA; cdr3_length: 11; d_call: NA
cdr3_aa: CASSLDRDQETQYF; j_call: TRBJ2-5; v_call: TRBV5-6; clone_size: NA; cdr3_length: 14; d_call: NA
cdr3_aa: CASSYSGSAVEQYF; j_call: TRBJ2-7; v_call: TRBV28; clone_size: once; cdr3_length: 14; d_call: TRBD2
cdr3_aa: CASSLGGTYEQYF; j_call: TRBJ2-7; v_call: TRBV5-4; clone_size: NA; cdr3_length: 13; d_call: NA